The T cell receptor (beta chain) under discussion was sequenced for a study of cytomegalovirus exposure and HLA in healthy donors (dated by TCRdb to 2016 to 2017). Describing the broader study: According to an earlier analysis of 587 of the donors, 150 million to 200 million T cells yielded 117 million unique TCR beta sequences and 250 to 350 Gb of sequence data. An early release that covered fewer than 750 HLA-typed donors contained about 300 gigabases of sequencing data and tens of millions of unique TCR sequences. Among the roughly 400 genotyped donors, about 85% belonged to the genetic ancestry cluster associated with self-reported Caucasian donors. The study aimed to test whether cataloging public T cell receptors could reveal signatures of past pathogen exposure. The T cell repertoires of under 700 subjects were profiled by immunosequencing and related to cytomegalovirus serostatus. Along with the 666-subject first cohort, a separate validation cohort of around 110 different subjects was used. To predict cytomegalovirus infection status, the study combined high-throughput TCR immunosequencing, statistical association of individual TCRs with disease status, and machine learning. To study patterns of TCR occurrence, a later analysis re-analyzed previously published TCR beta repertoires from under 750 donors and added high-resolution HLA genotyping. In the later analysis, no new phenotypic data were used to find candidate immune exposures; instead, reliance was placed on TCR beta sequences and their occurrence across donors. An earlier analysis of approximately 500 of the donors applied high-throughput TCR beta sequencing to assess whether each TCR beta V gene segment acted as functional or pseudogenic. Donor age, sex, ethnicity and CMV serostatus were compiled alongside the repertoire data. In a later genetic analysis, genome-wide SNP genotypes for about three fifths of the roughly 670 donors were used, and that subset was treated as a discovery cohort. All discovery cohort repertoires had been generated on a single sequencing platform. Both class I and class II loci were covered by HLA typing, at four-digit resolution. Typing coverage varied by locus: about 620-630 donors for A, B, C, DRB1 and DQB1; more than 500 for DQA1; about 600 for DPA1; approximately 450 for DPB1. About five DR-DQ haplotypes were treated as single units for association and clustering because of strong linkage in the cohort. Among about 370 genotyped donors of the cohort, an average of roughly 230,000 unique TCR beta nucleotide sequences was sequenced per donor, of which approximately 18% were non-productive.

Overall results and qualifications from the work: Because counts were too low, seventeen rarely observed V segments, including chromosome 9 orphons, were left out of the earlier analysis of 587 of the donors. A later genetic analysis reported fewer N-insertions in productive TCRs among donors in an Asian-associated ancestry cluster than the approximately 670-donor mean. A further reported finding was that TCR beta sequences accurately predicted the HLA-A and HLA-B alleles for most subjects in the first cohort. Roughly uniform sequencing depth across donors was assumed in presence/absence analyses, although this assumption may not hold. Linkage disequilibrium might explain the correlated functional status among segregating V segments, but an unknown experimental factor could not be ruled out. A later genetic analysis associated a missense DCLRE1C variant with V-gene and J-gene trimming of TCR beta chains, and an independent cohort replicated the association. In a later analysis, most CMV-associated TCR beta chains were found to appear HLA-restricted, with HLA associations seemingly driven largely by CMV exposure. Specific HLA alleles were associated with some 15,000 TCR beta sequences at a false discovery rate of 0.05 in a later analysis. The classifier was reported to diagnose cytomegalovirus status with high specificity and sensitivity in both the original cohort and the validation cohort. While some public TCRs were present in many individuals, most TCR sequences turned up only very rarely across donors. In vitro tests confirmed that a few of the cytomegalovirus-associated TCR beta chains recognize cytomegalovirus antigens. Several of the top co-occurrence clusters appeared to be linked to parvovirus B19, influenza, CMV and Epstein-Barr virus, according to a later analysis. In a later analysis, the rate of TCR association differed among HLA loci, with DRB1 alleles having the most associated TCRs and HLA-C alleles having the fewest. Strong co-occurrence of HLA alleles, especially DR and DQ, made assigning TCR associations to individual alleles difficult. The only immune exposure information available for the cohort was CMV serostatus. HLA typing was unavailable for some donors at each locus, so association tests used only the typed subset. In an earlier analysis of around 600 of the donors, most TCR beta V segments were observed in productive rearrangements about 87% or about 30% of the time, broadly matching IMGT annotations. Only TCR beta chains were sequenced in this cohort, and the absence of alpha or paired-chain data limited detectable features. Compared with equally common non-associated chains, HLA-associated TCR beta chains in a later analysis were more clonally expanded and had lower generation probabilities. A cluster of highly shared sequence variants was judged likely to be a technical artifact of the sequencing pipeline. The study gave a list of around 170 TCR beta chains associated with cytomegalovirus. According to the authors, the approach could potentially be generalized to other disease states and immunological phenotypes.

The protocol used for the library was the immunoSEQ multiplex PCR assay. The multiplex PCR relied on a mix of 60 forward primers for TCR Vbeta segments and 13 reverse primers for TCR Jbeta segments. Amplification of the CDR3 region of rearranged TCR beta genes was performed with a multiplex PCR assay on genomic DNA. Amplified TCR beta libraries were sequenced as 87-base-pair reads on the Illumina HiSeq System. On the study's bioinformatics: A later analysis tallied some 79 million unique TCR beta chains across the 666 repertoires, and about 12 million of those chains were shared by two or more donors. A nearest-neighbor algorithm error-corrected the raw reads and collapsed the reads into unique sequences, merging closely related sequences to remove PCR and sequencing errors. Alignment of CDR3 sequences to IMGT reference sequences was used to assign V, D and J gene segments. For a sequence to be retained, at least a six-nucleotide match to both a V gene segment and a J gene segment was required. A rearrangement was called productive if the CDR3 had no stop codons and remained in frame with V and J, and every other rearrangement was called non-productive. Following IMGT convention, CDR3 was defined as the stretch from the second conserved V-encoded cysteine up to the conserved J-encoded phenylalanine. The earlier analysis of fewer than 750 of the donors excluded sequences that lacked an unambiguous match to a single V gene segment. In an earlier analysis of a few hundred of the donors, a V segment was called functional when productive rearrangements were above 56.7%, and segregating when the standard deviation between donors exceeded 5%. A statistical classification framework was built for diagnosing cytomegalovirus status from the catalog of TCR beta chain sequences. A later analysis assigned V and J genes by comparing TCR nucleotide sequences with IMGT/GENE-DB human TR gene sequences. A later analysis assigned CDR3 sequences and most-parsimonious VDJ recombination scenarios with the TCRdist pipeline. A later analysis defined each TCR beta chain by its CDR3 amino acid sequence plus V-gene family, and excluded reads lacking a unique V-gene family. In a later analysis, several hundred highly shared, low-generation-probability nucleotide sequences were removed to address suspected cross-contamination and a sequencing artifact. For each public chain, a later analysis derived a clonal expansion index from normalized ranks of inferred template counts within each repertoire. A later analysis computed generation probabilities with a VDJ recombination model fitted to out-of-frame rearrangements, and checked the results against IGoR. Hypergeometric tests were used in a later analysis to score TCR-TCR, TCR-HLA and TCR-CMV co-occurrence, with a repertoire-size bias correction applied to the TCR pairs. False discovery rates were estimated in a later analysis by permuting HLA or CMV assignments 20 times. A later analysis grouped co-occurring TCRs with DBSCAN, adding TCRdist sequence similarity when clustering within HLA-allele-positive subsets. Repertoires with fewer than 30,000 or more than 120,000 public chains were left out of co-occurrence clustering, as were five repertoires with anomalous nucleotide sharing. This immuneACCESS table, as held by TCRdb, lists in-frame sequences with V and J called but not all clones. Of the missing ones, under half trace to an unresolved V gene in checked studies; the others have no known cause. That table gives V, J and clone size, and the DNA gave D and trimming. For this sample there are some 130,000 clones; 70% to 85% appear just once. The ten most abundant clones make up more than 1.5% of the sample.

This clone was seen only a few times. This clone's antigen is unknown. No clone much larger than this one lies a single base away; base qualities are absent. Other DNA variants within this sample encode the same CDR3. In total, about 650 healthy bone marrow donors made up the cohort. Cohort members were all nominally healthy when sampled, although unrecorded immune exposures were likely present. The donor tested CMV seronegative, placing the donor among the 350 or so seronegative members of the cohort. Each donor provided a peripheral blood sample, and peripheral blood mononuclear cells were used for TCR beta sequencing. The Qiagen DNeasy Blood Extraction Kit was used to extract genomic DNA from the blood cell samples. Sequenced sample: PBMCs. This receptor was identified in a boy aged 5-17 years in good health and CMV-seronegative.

The encoded CDR3 is CASSKSDSMNTEAFF. The DNA is as follows: TGTGCCAGCAGTAAGTCGGACAGTATGAACACTGAAGCTTTCTTT. The V and J genes are TRBV6-6 and TRBJ1-1; TRBD1 is a possible D gene, resting on 6 matching bases. CDR1 and CDR2 (MNHNY, SVGAGI) derive from the germline V gene (reference sequence). The germline ends are 13 bases apart after V is trimmed by 5 bases and J by 0 bases. Including cysteine and phenylalanine, the CDR3 has 15 amino acids. Only the CDR3 region is kept as DNA, spanning 45 bases read in frame from base 1.